A single sample is the source of the 8 T cell receptor beta chains below, sequenced in a study of blood T cell repertoires in COVID-19. The data were produced by immunoSEQ multiplex PCR, yet TCRdb's version contains in-frame clones alone and is incomplete. The sample comprises about 21,000 clones, about 83% of which are singletons, and roughly 6.3% rests with the top ten. The material sequenced was peripheral blood. The receptors originated from a human donor in a cohort sampled during active COVID-19.

This rearrangement joins TRBV9 to TRBJ2-3; 7 bases map to TRBD1. The trim removed 1 base at V and 1 base at J, leaving 3 bases unmatched. This CDR3 has 15 residues. Germline-derived CDR1 and CDR2 are SGDLS and YYNGEE. The CDR3 protein is CASSVRGQRTDTQYF. DNA for the CDR3: TGTGCCAGCAGCGTAAGGGGACAGCGCACAGATACGCAGTATTTT.

This chain uses TRBV12-2 with TRBJ1-5; the DNA was not used to check the table's D call, TRBD1. TRBV12-2 is a listed pseudogene. This CDR3 spans 15 amino acids. The CDR3 DNA sequence: TGTGCAAGTCGATCCACAGGGGGCTCAAATCAGCCCCAGCATTTT. It specifies CASRSTGGSNQPQHF.

This sequence joins TRBV5-1 and TRBJ2-7; D may be TRBD1 (5 bases). The CDR3 is 15 residues long. CDR1 SGHRS and CDR2 YFSETQ come from the germline V gene. Trimming left V 5 bases short and J 2 bases short, with 17 bases between. The CDR3 is CASSSDKRSTYEQYF. In DNA, the CDR3 is TGCGCCAGCAGTTCGGACAAACGAAGCACCTACGAGCAGTACTTC. The variable domain in full, with the rest retrieved from reference TRBV5-1 and TRBJ2-7, is KAGVTQTPRYLIKTRGQQVTLSCSPISGHRSVSWYQQTPGQGLQFLFEYFSETQRNKGNFPGRFSGRQFSNSRSEMNVSTLELGDSALYLCASSSDKRSTYEQYFGPGTRLTVT.

This rearrangement joins TRBV7-2 to TRBJ1-2; 7 bases map to TRBD1. CDR3 size: 12 residues. Looked up from germline, CDR1 is SGHTA and CDR2 is FQGNSA. V trimming: 4 bases; J trimming: 11 bases; junction bases outside the gene matches: 7. CDR3 region: CASSSTGVRYTF. The CDR3 DNA reads TGTGCCAGCAGCTCTACAGGGGTTCGGTACACCTTC.

The V and J genes are TRBV15 and TRBJ1-6; D is undetermined. CDR1 is LNHNV and CDR2 is YYDKDF in the germline V gene (reference sequence). The length of the CDR3 is 15 residues. V was trimmed by 1 base and J by 3 bases, leaving 7 bases between them. The CDR3 loop is CATSRAAGYNSPLHF. CDR3 coding DNA: TGTGCCACCAGCAGAGCCGCGGGCTATAATTCACCCCTCCACTTT.

This chain connects TRBV5-1 to TRBJ2-2; 8 nucleotides match TRBD2. The germline V gene has CDR1 SGHRS and CDR2 YFSETQ. This CDR3 spans 15 amino acids. The trim removed 0 bases at V and 7 bases at J, leaving 5 bases unmatched. The CDR3 DNA follows: TGCGCCAGCAGCTTGGGGACTAGCTTGGACGGGGAGCTGTTTTTT. The encoded protein is CASSLGTSLDGELFF. Full variable domain (rest looked up from reference TRBV5-1 and TRBJ2-2): KAGVTQTPRYLIKTRGQQVTLSCSPISGHRSVSWYQQTPGQGLQFLFEYFSETQRNKGNFPGRFSGRQFSNSRSEMNVSTLELGDSALYLCASSLGTSLDGELFFGEGSRLTVL.

The rearrangement links TRBV18 to TRBJ1-1, with a tentative D call TRBD1 (5 bases). V lost 4 bases, J lost 4 bases, and 13 bases lay in between. The CDR3 loop spans 14 amino acids. Germline CDR1 is KGHSH and CDR2 is LQKENI. The CDR3 loop reads CASSLLTDGTEAFF. The CDR3 DNA is TGTGCCAGCTCACTTCTGACAGACGGCACTGAAGCTTTCTTT.

The chain carries TRBV24-1 and TRBJ1-1; possibly TRBD1 for D (6 bases). The V gene's germline CDR1 is KGHDR and CDR2 SFDVKD. This CDR3 has 16 amino acids. With 4 bases removed from V and 6 bases from J, the gap between germline ends came to 20 bases. The CDR3 coding sequence is TGTGCCACCAGTGACTCTCGCGCGGGGGCATGGGCTGAAGCTTTCTTT. It codes for CATSDSRAGAWAEAFF.